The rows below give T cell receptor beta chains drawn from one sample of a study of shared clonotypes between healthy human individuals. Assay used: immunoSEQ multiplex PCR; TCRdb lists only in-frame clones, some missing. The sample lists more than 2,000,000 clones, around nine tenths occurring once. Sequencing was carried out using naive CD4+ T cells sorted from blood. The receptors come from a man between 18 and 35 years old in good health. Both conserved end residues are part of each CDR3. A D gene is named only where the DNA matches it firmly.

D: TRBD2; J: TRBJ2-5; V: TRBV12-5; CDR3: CASGSSGTFQETQYF
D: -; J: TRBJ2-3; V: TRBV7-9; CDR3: CASSIGLQSSTDTQYF
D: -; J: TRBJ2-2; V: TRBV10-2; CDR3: CASSAPAATGELFF
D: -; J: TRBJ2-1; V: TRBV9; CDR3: CASSAQGYEQFF
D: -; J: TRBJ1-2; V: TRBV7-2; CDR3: CASSLAAFNYGYTF
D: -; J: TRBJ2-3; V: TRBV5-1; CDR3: CASSLEAGVTDTQYF
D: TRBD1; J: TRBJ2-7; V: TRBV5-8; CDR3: CASSRGTADQYF
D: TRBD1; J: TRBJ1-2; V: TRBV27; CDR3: CASRDFQGGLSYTF
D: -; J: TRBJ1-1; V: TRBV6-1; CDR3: CASRVRSAGSAFF
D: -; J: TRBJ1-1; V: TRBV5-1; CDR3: CARTLPSGGTEASF